This T cell receptor beta chain was retrieved from a study of cytomegalovirus exposure and HLA in healthy donors. Study overall: A subsequent analysis reported that the 120 or so validation repertoires were produced on the same platform that had also been used for the 550 to 750 first-cohort repertoires.

The study, taken as a whole, reports: The classifier reportedly diagnosed cytomegalovirus status with high sensitivity and specificity. Cytomegalovirus-associated status was assigned to about 180 TCR beta chains. Rarity characterized most TCR sequences, yet some public TCRs appeared in many donors.

Concerning this clone: The target antigen is unknown.

CDR3 length: 15 residues. V was cut by 4 bases and J by 3 bases, with 16 bases left in between. CDR1 and CDR2 from the germline V gene are SEHNR and FQNEAQ (reference sequence). Assay: immunoSEQ multiplex PCR; the TCRdb copy retains only in-frame clones and omits some. Among some 74,000 clones listed, under 95% were seen once. The chain recombines TRBV7-9 with TRBJ2-7; D remains unclear. The sequencing sample was made of PBMCs. This receptor was taken from a woman younger than 45 in good health and CMV-seronegative. CDR3 sequence: CASSSSGFPGYEQYF. The CDR3 nucleotides read TGTGCCAGCAGCTCTTCGGGTTTCCCGGGCTACGAGCAGTACTTC.